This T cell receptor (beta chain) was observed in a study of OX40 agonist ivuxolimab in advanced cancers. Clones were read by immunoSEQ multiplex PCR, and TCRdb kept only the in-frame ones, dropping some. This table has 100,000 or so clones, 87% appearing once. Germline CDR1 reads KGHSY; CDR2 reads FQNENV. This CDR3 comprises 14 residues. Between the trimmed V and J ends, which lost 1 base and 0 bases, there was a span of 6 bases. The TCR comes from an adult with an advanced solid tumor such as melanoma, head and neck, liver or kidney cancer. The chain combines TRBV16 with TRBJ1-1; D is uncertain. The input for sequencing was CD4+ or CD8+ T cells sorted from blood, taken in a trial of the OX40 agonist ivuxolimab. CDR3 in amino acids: CASSQWALNTEAFF. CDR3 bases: TGTGCCAGCAGCCAATGGGCCCTGAACACTGAAGCTTTCTTT.